Below, 5 T cell receptor beta chains from the same sample are listed, as sequenced in a study of OX40 agonist ivuxolimab in advanced cancers. TCRdb's table, derived via immunoSEQ multiplex PCR, lists solely in-frame clones and lacks some. The sample lists over 70,000 clones, roughly 89% occurring once. The source material was CD4+ or CD8+ T cells sorted from blood, sampled in a trial of the OX40 agonist ivuxolimab. The receptors stem from an adult with an advanced solid tumor such as melanoma, head and neck, liver or kidney cancer.

This chain connects TRBV20-1 to TRBJ1-1, with D possibly matching TRBD1 (5 bases). V lost 5 bases and J 11 bases, leaving 9 bases between the germline ends. The germline CDR1 and CDR2 sequences are DFQATT and SNEGSKA (reference sequence). The CDR3 is 9 residues long. CDR3 sequence reads: CSAGTRAFF. The CDR3 coding sequence is TGCAGTGCTGGGACGCGCGCTTTCTTT.

The genes are TRBV27 and TRBJ2-1; 8 nucleotides match TRBD2. The germline CDR1 and CDR2 sequences are MNHEY and SMNVEV (reference sequence). Trimming cost V 5 bases and J 8 bases; bases outside gene matches: 11. The CDR3 totals 15 residues. The DNA for the CDR3 is TGTGCCAGCAGTCCCCACGGGAGGGAAGGTTATGAGCAGTTCTTC. Encoded protein: CASSPHGREGYEQFF.

The CDR3 reads CASSLVTRSSQRGGADTQYF. The CDR3 DNA reads as TGCGCCAGCAGCTTGGTGACCCGTTCGTCCCAGCGGGGAGGGGCAGATACGCAGTATTTT. The chain carries TRBV5-1 and TRBJ2-3; 7 nucleotides match TRBD2. Trimming took 0 bases from V and 4 from J; bases not matched to a gene: 20. Germline loops: CDR1 SGHRS, CDR2 YFSETQ. The CDR3 has 20 amino acids.

This clone was picked up a small number of times. The CDR3 sequence: CASSPRRTGELDGYTF. The DNA for the CDR3 is TGTGCCAGCTCACCTCGAAGGACAGGGGAATTGGATGGCTACACCTTC. The J gene is TRBJ1-2, the V gene TRBV18; 9 bases map to TRBD1. Trimming cost V 3 bases and J 6 bases; bases outside gene matches: 11. This CDR3 is built from 16 residues. Germline CDR1 reads KGHSH; CDR2 reads LQKENI.

The chain joins TRBV28 to TRBJ2-4; 7 positions agree with TRBD1. The V segment lost 7 bases and the J segment 4 bases; nucleotides outside the gene matches: 7. The CDR3 spans 14 residues. Germline V gene data show CDR1 as MDHEN and CDR2 as SYDVKM. CDR3 sequence reads: CASTLTGSKNIQYF. The CDR3 nucleotides are TGTGCCAGCACACTGACAGGGTCGAAAAACATTCAGTACTTC.